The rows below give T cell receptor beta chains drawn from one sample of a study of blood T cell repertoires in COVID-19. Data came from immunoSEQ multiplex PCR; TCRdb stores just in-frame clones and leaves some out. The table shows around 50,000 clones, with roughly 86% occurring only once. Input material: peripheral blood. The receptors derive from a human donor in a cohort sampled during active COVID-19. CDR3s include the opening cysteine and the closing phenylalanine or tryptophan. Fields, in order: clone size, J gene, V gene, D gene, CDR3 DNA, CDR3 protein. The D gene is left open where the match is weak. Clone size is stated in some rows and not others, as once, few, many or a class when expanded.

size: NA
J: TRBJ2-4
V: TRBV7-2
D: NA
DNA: TGTGCCAGCAGCTTAAGAGAAGGTTGGGACTTGTACATTCAGTACTTC
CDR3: CASSLREGWDLYIQYF

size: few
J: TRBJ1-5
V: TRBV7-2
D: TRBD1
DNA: TGTGCCAGCAGCGGGGGACAGGGAGAGTATCAGCCCCAGCATTTT
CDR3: CASSGGQGEYQPQHF

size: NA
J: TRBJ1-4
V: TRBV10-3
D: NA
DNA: TGTGCCATCAGTGAAGGGCAGGGGATGGGTAATGAAAAACTGTTTTTT
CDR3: CAISEGQGMGNEKLFF

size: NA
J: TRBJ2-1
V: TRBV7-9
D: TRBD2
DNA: TGTGCCAGCAGCCTTAGCGGGAGCTCCTACAATGAGCAGTTCTTC
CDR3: CASSLSGSSYNEQFF

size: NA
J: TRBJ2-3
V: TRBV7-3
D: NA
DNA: TGTGCCAGCAGCTTACGGAGGGCAGCTAGCACAGATACGCAGTATTTT
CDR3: CASSLRRAASTDTQYF

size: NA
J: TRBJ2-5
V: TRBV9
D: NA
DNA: TGTGCCAGCAGTACGGGGGTGGAGGAGACCCAGTACTTC
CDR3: CASSTGVEETQYF

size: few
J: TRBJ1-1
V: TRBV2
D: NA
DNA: TGTGCCAGCAGTGTTCGTTTGAACACTGAAGCTTTCTTT
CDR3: CASSVRLNTEAFF

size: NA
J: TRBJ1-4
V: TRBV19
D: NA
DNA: TGTGCCAGTAGTGCGGGGACTGCTGAAAAACTGTTTTTT
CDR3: CASSAGTAEKLFF

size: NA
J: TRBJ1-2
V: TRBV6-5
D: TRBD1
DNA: TGTGCCAGCAAACGGGGACAGGGCCTGGAAGGCTACACCTTC
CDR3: CASKRGQGLEGYTF

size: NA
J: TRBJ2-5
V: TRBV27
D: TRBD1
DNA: TGTGCCAGCAGTATTGGGACAGGGGATTGGGGCGTAGAGACCCAGTACTTC
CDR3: CASSIGTGDWGVETQYF

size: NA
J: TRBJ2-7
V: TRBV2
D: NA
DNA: TGTGCCAGCAGAAGGATAGACTCCGAGCAGTACTTC
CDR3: CASRRIDSEQYF

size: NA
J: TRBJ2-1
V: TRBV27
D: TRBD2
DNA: TGTGTGGTCGGGACTAGCGAAACAATCTCCTACAATGAGCAGTTCTTC
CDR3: CVVGTSETISYNEQFF

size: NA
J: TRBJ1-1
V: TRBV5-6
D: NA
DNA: TGTGCCAGCAGCTTGGCGACTCTCCTCGGTCCTACGAACACTGAAGCTTTCTTT
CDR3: CASSLATLLGPTNTEAFF

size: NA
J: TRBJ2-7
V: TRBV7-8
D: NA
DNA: TGTGCCAGCAGCTTAGTTCAGTACTACGAGCAGTACTTC
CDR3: CASSLVQYYEQYF

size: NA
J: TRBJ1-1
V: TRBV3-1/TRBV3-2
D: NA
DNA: TGTGCCAGCAGCCAAGGTCCTCGGAACACTGAAGCTTTCTTT
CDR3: CASSQGPRNTEAFF

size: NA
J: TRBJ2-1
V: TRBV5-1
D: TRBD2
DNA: TGCGCCAGCAGCTCAAAAACTGGACTAGCGGGAGGGCCACTTAATGAGCAGTTCTTC
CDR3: CASSSKTGLAGGPLNEQFF

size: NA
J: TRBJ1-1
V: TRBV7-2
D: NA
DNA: TGTGCCAGCAGCCTTACAGGGAACACTGAAGCTTTCTTT
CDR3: CASSLTGNTEAFF